A single sample is the source of the 27 T cell receptor beta chains below, sequenced in a study of STAT5B mutations in CD4+ large granular lymphocyte leukemia. Generated by immunoSEQ multiplex PCR, the TCRdb table keeps only in-frame clones and is missing some. The data show 25,000 to 35,000 clones, roughly 70% seen once. The sequencing sample was made of CD4+ T cells from blood buffy coats. The receptors here all came from a human donor in good health.

This clone was seen more than once but under ten times. The chain recombines TRBV4-2 with TRBJ2-7; TRBD2 matches at 14 bases. The CDR3 totals 16 residues. Per germline, CDR1 LGHNA and CDR2 YNFKEQ. Trimming cost V 0 bases and J 6 bases; bases outside gene matches: 4. The CDR3 spells CASSQEPGLAGVEQYF. The CDR3 DNA sequence: TGTGCCAGCAGCCAAGAACCGGGACTAGCGGGGGTCGAGCAGTACTTC.

The chain links TRBV2 to TRBJ1-4; D ambiguous. V shed 6 bases and J shed 8 bases, with 13 bases lying between them. Per the germline V gene, CDR1 is SNHLY and CDR2 is FYNNEI. This CDR3 comprises 13 residues. The CDR3, as DNA: TGTGCCAGCAGCCAGGCGGGGTACGAAAAACTGTTTTTT. As protein: CASSQAGYEKLFF.

This clone has a single count. The V gene is TRBV6-1, the J gene TRBJ2-3; 11 nucleotides agree with TRBD2. Germline CDR1 and CDR2: MNHNS and SASEGT. This CDR3 spans 17 amino acids. V gave up 1 base and J gave up 3 bases; unmatched junction bases: 6. The CDR3 bases are TGTGCCAGCAGTGAAGAGGGGAGACTAGCGGGGACAGATACGCAGTATTTT. Translation gives CASSEEGRLAGTDTQYF.

This chain uses TRBV5-1 with TRBJ1-2; no clear D gene. Germline V gene lookup returns CDR1 SGHRS and CDR2 YFSETQ. V gave up 0 bases and J gave up 1 base, with 7 bases separating them. This CDR3 spans 14 amino acids. The CDR3 DNA reads as TGCGCCAGCAGCTTGGACGGCCTTAACTATGGCTACACCTTC. Translated, it gives CASSLDGLNYGYTF.

The chain carries TRBV5-1 and TRBJ1-1, with TRBD1 identical over 8 bases. After removal of 4 bases from V and 5 bases from J, the junction contained 10 bases not matched to a gene. The CDR3 loop spans 15 amino acids. The germline gives CDR1 SGHRS, CDR2 YFSETQ. CDR3: CASSEQTGASTEAFF. In nucleotides, the CDR3 is TGCGCCAGCAGCGAACAGACAGGGGCCTCTACTGAAGCTTTCTTT.

The rearrangement joins TRBV2 to TRBJ2-7; 7 bases agree with TRBD1. The J segment lost 2 bases and the V segment lost 4 bases, leaving 5 bases of the junction unmatched. Per germline, CDR1 SNHLY and CDR2 FYNNEI. The CDR3 loop spans 14 amino acids. The chain's CDR3 is CASSVGQSTYEQYF. For the CDR3, the DNA is TGTGCCAGCAGTGTGGGACAGTCAACCTACGAGCAGTACTTC.

A few counts support this clone. The chain has TRBV18 and TRBJ2-5; no clear D. The germline gives CDR1 KGHSH, CDR2 LQKENI. Between the trimmed V and J ends, which lost 3 bases and 5 bases, there was a span of 10 bases. CDR3 length equals 13 residues. The CDR3 DNA follows: TGTGCCAGCTCACCCGGGTTTCAGGAGACCCAGTACTTC. Protein product: CASSPGFQETQYF.

This clone has more than one count but fewer than ten. J is TRBJ1-2 and V is TRBV28, with D perhaps TRBD1 (5 bases). The CDR3 has 13 amino acids. Deletions cut 5 bases from V and 7 bases from J, with 14 bases between. Germline V gene sequence: CDR1 MDHEN, CDR2 SYDVKM. CDR3 coding DNA: TGTGCCAGCAGTCCCCCCAGGGTGGGTGGCTACACCTTC. It translates to CASSPPRVGGYTF.

This clone has only a few counts. This chain uses TRBV14 with TRBJ1-1; tentatively, D is TRBD1 (5 bases). CDR1 is SGHDN and CDR2 is FVKESK in the germline V gene. The V and J ends lost 0 bases and 3 bases respectively, with 8 bases between them. The CDR3 runs to 14 residues. CDR3 residues: CASSQDLGDTEAFF. The CDR3 bases are TGTGCCAGCAGCCAAGACTTGGGGGACACTGAAGCTTTCTTT. Combining the CDR3 with reference TRBV14 and TRBJ1-1 gives the whole variable domain EAGVTQFPSHSVIEKGQTVTLRCDPISGHDNLYWYRRVMGKEIKFLLHFVKESKQDESGMPNNRFLAERTGGTYSTLKVQPAELEDSGVYFCASSQDLGDTEAFFGQGTRLTVV.

The V and J genes are TRBV9 and TRBJ2-1; TRBD2 agrees at 8 bases. Germline V lookup: CDR1 SGDLS, CDR2 YYNGEE. The CDR3 length is 15 residues. J was trimmed by 2 bases and V by 3 bases; bases with no gene match: 4. The DNA of the CDR3 is TGTGCCAGCAGCGATCGGGGGGGCCCCTACAATGAGCAGTTCTTC. This sequence encodes CASSDRGGPYNEQFF.

This clone was counted once. This rearrangement joins TRBV29-1 to TRBJ1-2; TRBD1 might be the D (5 bases). The CDR3 is 15 residues long. Trimming took 1 base from V and 4 from J, leaving 16 bases between them. Germline-derived CDR1 and CDR2 are SQVTM and ANQGSEA. The CDR3 reads CSVEGPTQRGYGYTF. Here the CDR3 DNA reads TGCAGCGTTGAAGGACCAACACAAAGGGGCTATGGCTACACCTTC.

The V call is TRBV7-8, the J call TRBJ2-5, with TRBD2 identical over 7 bases. The CDR3 contains 15 residues. J gave up 6 bases and V 0 bases, and 7 bases lay outside the gene matches. Germline CDR1 reads SGHVS; CDR2 reads FQNEAQ. CDR3 nucleotide sequence: TGTGCCAGCAGCTTAGCGCATGGGGGGGAGAAGACCCAGTACTTC. Translation: CASSLAHGGEKTQYF.

This rearrangement joins TRBV6-1 to TRBJ1-6, with 7 positions matching TRBD1. V gave up 8 bases and J gave up 9 bases; unmatched junction bases: 10. The CDR3 consists of 14 residues. Germline V CDR1 and CDR2: MNHNS, SASEGT. The CDR3 loop reads CASLDREWTSPLHF. In nucleotides, the CDR3 is TGTGCCAGCCTAGACAGGGAGTGGACTTCACCCCTCCACTTT.

The sample holds one count of this clone. V gene TRBV6-5 combines with J gene TRBJ1-3; TRBD1 might be the D (6 bases). V dropped 2 bases and J dropped 6 bases, with 11 bases sitting between them. Germline loops: CDR1 MNHEY, CDR2 SVGAGI. This CDR3 is built from 14 residues. Here the CDR3 reads CASSYTGLENTIYF. The DNA for the CDR3 is TGTGCCAGCAGTTACACAGGGTTGGAAAACACCATATATTTT.

The chain combines TRBV9 with TRBJ1-6, with D possibly being TRBD1 (5 bases). In germline, CDR1 is SGDLS, CDR2 YYNGEE. The CDR3 has 15 amino acids. Trimming left V 4 bases short and J 7 bases short, with 15 bases between. For the CDR3, the DNA is TGTGCCAGCAGCCTCACAGGATTGGACAATTCACCCCTCCACTTT. Protein product: CASSLTGLDNSPLHF.

The chain joins TRBV19 to TRBJ2-3, with 12 bases aligning to TRBD2. This CDR3 has 18 amino acids. V trimming: 8 bases; J trimming: 2 bases; junction bases outside the gene matches: 14. Germline CDR1 and CDR2: LNHDA and SQIVND (reference sequence). The CDR3 region has the DNA TGTGCCAGTTATTCGACTAGCGGGGGCCCTATTAACACAGATACGCAGTATTTT. It is translated as CASYSTSGGPINTDTQYF.

This rearrangement joins TRBV29-1 to TRBJ2-7; TRBD1 might be the D (6 bases). The CDR3 extends over 14 amino acids. Between the trimmed V and J ends, which lost 6 bases and 0 bases, there was a span of 15 bases. CDR1 and CDR2 (germline): SQVTM, ANQGSEA. This CDR3 is CSVRQQGFSYEQYF. The CDR3 DNA reads TGCAGCGTGCGACAACAGGGTTTCTCCTACGAGCAGTACTTC.

The gene calls are TRBV6-5 and TRBJ1-6, with TRBD1 matching over 7 bases. The V gene end was trimmed by 6 bases and the J gene end by 4 bases; junction bases not matched to a gene: 6. This CDR3 has 15 residues. Germline loops: CDR1 MNHEY, CDR2 SVGAGI. As DNA, the CDR3 is TGTGCCAGCAGACGGGACAGATTTTATAATTCACCCCTCCACTTT. Protein sequence: CASRRDRFYNSPLHF.

This clone has more than one count but fewer than ten. The CDR3 coding sequence is TGCGCCAGCAGTGAGGTACTGAACACTGAAGCTTTCTTT. Protein sequence: CASSEVLNTEAFF. The V and J genes are TRBV10-1 and TRBJ1-1; D unclear. The V gene lost 2 bases and the J gene lost 0 bases, with 4 bases spanning the gap. The CDR3 is 13 residues long. Germline V gene lookup returns CDR1 WNHNN and CDR2 SYGVQD (reference sequence).

V usage is TRBV7-2 and J usage is TRBJ2-5; tentatively, D is TRBD2 (6 bases). The CDR3 spans 15 residues. V was shortened by 6 bases and J by 2 bases, with 16 bases between the two germline ends. Germline lookup yields CDR1 SGHTA and CDR2 FQGNSA. The CDR3 is CASRHRDSLQETQYF. DNA for the CDR3: TGTGCCAGCAGACACCGGGACTCACTACAAGAGACCCAGTACTTC.

This chain connects TRBV4-1 to TRBJ1-4; D is uncertain. The CDR3 totals 13 residues. The germline CDR1 and CDR2 sequences are MGHRA and YSYEKL. Trimming shortened V by 2 bases and J by 8 bases, and 9 bases separated the two germline ends. The CDR3 region is CASSQWRREKLFF. In DNA, the CDR3 is TGCGCCAGCAGCCAATGGCGGCGGGAAAAACTGTTTTTT.

The sample holds a few counts of this clone. V and J are TRBV4-1 and TRBJ2-2, with 7 positions matching TRBD2. Germline-derived CDR1 and CDR2 are MGHRA and YSYEKL. The trim removed 6 bases at V and 8 bases at J, leaving 12 bases unmatched. The CDR3 spans 15 residues. As DNA, the CDR3 is TGCGCCAGCAGGGCGGCGGCGGGGGTGGGTGGGGAGCTGTTTTTT. Protein: CASRAAAGVGGELFF.

This chain joins TRBV11-2 and TRBJ2-3, with 9 positions matching TRBD2. With V trimmed by 5 bases and J by 3 bases, 15 bases remained unmatched. This CDR3 spans 18 amino acids. CDR1 is SGHAT and CDR2 is FQNNGV in the germline V gene. CDR3 residues: CASSKPEGLAGSTDTQYF. The CDR3 bases are TGTGCCAGCAGCAAACCTGAAGGGCTAGCGGGGAGTACAGATACGCAGTATTTT.

The CDR3 spells CASSLWTSGGPSAETQYF. CDR3 nucleotides: TGTGCCAGCAGCTTATGGACTAGCGGGGGCCCATCAGCAGAGACCCAGTACTTC. This chain joins TRBV7-2 and TRBJ2-5, with 13 bases matching TRBD2. Germline V gene sequence: CDR1 SGHTA, CDR2 FQGNSA. J was trimmed by 4 bases and V by 2 bases; bases with no gene match: 10. The CDR3 extends over 18 amino acids. The entire variable domain, with the rest obtained from reference TRBV7-2 and TRBJ2-5, is as follows: GAGVSQSPSNKVTEKGKDVELRCDPISGHTALYWYRQSLGQGLEFLIYFQGNSAPDKSGLPSDRFSAERTGGSVSTLTIQRTQQEDSAVYLCASSLWTSGGPSAETQYFGPGTRLLVL.

This sequence joins TRBV30 and TRBJ2-7; 8 positions match TRBD1. This CDR3 spans 13 amino acids. In germline, CDR1 is GTSNPN, CDR2 SVGIG (reference sequence). The trim removed 1 base at V and 4 bases at J, leaving 3 bases unmatched. CDR3 sequence: CAWSGQGRYEQYF. CDR3 DNA sequence: TGTGCCTGGAGTGGACAGGGGAGATACGAGCAGTACTTC.

This chain links TRBV21-1 with TRBJ1-4. TRBV21-1 is classified as a pseudogene. CDR3 length: 16 residues. The CDR3 DNA reads TGTGCCAGCAGCAAAGGGGGGGTAGCAACTAATGAAAAACTGTTTTTT. Residues: CASSKGGVATNEKLFF.

The CDR3 here is CASSPGTGGLSSPLHF. The CDR3 region has the DNA TGTGCCAGCTCACCAGGGACAGGGGGTCTGAGTTCACCCCTCCACTTT. The chain carries TRBV18 and TRBJ1-6; 11 bases are a match to TRBD1. The CDR3 sequence is 16 residues long. In germline, CDR1 is KGHSH, CDR2 LQKENI. V gave up 2 bases and J gave up 9 bases; unmatched junction bases: 6.